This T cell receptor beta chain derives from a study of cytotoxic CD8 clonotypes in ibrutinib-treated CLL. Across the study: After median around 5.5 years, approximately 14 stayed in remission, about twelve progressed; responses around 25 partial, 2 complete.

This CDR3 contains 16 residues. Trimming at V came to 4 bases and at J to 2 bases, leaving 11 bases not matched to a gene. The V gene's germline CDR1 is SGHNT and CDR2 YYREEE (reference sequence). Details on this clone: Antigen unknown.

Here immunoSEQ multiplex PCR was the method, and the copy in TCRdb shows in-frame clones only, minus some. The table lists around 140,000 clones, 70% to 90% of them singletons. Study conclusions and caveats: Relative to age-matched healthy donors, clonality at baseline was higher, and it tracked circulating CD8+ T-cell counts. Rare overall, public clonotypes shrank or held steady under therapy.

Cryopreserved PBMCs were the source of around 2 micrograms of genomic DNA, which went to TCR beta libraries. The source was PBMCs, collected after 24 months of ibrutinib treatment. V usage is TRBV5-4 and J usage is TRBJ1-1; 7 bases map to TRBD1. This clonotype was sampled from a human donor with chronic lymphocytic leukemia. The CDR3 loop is CASSPSRQGLNTEAFF. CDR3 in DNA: TGTGCCAGCAGCCCGAGTAGACAGGGCCTTAACACTGAAGCTTTCTTT.